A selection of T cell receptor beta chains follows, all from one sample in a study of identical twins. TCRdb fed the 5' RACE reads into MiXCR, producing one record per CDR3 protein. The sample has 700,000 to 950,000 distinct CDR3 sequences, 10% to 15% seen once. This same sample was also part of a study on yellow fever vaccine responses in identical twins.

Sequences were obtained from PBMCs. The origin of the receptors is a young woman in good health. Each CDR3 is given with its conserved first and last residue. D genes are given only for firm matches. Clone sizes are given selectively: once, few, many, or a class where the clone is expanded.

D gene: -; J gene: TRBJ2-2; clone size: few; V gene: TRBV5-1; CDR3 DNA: TGCGCCAGCAGCTTTAATTCGCAGAACACCGGGGAGCTGTTTTTT; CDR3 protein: CASSFNSQNTGELFF
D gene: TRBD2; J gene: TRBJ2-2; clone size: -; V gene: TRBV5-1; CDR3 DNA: TGCGCCAGCAGCACCCCCCTAGCGGGAGGCGGGGAGCTGTTTTTT; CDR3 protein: CASSTPLAGGGELFF
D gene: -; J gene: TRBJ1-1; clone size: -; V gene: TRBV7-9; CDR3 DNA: TGTGCCAGCAGCCCGGGACAAGTCATGAACACTGAAGCTTTCTTT; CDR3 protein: CASSPGQVMNTEAFF
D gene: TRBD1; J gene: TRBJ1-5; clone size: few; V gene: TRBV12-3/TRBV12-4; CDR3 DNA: TGTGCCAGCAGTCAAACAGGGGCCGGCAATCAGCCCCAGCATTTT; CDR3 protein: CASSQTGAGNQPQHF
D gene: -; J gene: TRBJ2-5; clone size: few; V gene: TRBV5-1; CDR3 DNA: TGCGCCAGCAGCCTAACAGGGTCCGTGGAGACCCAGTACTTC; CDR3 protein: CASSLTGSVETQYF
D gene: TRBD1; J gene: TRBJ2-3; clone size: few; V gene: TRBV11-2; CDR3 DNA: TGTGCCAGCAGCTTAGATCGGGACAGGGGAATTCGGTCAGATACGCAGTATTTT; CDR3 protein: CASSLDRDRGIRSDTQYF
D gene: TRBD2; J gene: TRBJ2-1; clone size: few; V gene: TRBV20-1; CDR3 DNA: TGCAGTGCTTCCCCGTACCAAACTAGCGGGTACTCCTACAATGAGCAGTTCTTC; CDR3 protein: CSASPYQTSGYSYNEQFF
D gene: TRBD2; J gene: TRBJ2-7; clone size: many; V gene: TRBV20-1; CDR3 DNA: TGCAGTGCTAGCGGAGCTGCTAGCGGGAGCTACGAGCAGTACTTC; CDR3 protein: CSASGAASGSYEQYF
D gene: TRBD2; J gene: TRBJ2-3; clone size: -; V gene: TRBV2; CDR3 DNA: TGTGCCAGCAGTGAAGTAGCGGGAGGACCGAATACGCAGTATTTT; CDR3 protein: CASSEVAGGPNTQYF
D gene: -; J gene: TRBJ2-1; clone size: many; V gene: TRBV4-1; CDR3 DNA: TGCGCCAGCAGCCAAGAGGAGACACGTTACAATGAGCAGTTCTTC; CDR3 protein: CASSQEETRYNEQFF
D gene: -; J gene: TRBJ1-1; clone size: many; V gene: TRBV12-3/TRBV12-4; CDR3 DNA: TGTGCCAGCAGCCGGGGGTTTATCGGCACTGAAGCTTTCTTT; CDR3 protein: CASSRGFIGTEAFF
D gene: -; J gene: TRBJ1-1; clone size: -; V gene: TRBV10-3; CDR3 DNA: TGTGCCATCAGTGACACTGCCACCCCCACTGAAGCTTTCTTT; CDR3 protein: CAISDTATPTEAFF
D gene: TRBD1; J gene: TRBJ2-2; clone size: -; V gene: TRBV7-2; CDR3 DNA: TGTGCCAGCAGCTCCCGGACAGGAGGGAACACCGGGGAGCTGTTTTTT; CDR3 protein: CASSSRTGGNTGELFF
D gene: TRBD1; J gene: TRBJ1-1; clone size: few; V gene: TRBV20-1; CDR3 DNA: TGCAGTGCTGAAGGGGGCCGGACTGAAGCTTTCTTT; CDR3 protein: CSAEGGRTEAFF
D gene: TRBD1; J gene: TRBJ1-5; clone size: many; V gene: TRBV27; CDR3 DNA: TGTGCCAGCAGTCCGACAGGGGGCCGACAGCCCCAGCATTTT; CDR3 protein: CASSPTGGRQPQHF
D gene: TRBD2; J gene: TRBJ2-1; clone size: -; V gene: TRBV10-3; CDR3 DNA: TGTGCCATCAGTTCCGTTAGCGGGGGGTTAAATGAGCAGTTCTTC; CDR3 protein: CAISSVSGGLNEQFF
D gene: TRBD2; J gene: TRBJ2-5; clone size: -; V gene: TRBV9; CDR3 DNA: TGTGCCAGCAGCGCCCCGGGGGGGCCGGAGACCCAGTACTTC; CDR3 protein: CASSAPGGPETQYF
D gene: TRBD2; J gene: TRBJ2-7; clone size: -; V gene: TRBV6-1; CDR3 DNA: TGTGCCAGCAGTGACCCGGGACTAGCGGGAGCCTACGAGCAGTACTTC; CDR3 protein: CASSDPGLAGAYEQYF
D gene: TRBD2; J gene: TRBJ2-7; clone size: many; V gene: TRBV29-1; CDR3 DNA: TGCAGCGCGGGACTAGCGGGAGGTTCGTCCTACGAGCAGTACTTC; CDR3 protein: CSAGLAGGSSYEQYF
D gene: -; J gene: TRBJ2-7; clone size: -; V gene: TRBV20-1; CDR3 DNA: TGCAGTGCTAGGCCCAGGGCGGACTACGAGCAGTACTTC; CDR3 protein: CSARPRADYEQYF
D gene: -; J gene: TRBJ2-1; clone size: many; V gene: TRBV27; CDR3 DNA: TGTGCCAGCAGTTTACGTAATAGGGGAAATGAGCAGTTCTTC; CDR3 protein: CASSLRNRGNEQFF
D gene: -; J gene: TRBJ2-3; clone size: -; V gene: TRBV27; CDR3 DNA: TGTGCCAGCAGTTTATTGAACGGAGATACGCAGTATTTT; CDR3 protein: CASSLLNGDTQYF